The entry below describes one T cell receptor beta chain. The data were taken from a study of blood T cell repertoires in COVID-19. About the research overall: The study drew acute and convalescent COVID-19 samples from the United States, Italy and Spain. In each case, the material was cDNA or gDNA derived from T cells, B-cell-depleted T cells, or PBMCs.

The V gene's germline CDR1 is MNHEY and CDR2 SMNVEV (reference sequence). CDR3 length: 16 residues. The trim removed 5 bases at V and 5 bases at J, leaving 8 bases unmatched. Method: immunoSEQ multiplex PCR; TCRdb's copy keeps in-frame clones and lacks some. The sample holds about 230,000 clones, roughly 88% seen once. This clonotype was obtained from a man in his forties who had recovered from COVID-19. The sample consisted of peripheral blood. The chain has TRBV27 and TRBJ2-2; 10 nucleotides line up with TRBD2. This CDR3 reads CASSQSGRGRTGELFF. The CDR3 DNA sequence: TGTGCCAGCAGTCAAAGCGGGAGGGGGAGGACCGGGGAGCTGTTTTTT.